The 8 T cell receptor beta chains in this list originate from one sample, sequenced in a study of blood T cell repertoires in COVID-19. Clones were sequenced by immunoSEQ multiplex PCR, and TCRdb holds only the in-frame ones, with some missing. This repertoire shows fewer than 85,000 clones, roughly 80% found once; its top ten account for 25% to 30%. The source material was peripheral blood. The receptors shown here come from a human donor in a cohort sampled during active COVID-19.

The gene calls are TRBV28 and TRBJ1-6; D possibly corresponds to TRBD1 (6 bases). V gave up 5 bases and J gave up 7 bases, with 15 bases separating them. Germline V gene lookup returns CDR1 MDHEN and CDR2 SYDVKM. The CDR3 length is 15 residues. The CDR3 DNA follows: TGTGCCAGCAGTGGGGGCATTGGCAGGAATTCACCCCTCCACTTT. This encodes CASSGGIGRNSPLHF.

This clone was counted once. The chain carries TRBV28 and TRBJ1-2, with 9 bases identical to TRBD1. The CDR3 has 13 residues. Per germline, CDR1 MDHEN and CDR2 SYDVKM. With 3 bases clipped from V and 5 bases from J, the junction kept 1 base outside the gene matches. For the CDR3, the DNA is TGTGCCAGCAGTTTTGGACAGGGGTATGGCTACACCTTC. Amino acids: CASSFGQGYGYTF.

This sequence joins TRBV6-6 and TRBJ2-5, with a weak D call TRBD2 (5 bases). Germline assignment: CDR1 MNHNY and CDR2 SVGAGI (reference sequence). The CDR3 runs 12 residues. Trimming took off 7 bases at V and 5 bases at J, with 11 bases between the two ends. The CDR3 region has the DNA TGTGCCAGCAAACGGGGATTGGAGACCCAGTACTTC. Protein product: CASKRGLETQYF.

This chain links TRBV3-1 (or the pseudogene TRBV3-2) with TRBJ2-3; tentatively, D is TRBD2 (6 bases). CDR3 length: 17 amino acids. Germline CDR1 reads LGHDT; CDR2 reads YNNKEL (reference sequence). The ends were cut back, 5 bases at V and 0 bases at J, with 18 bases in the middle. CDR3 DNA: TGTGCCAGCAGCTCCGCTACCCCGGGGGTGAGCACAGATACGCAGTATTTT. Amino acid sequence: CASSSATPGVSTDTQYF.

The chain couples TRBV2 to TRBJ1-6; D remains ambiguous. V was cut by 8 bases and J by 9 bases, with 20 bases left in between. The CDR3 covers 15 residues. CDR1 and CDR2 from the germline V gene are SNHLY and FYNNEI. The CDR3 sequence: CASSRGPRQGSPLHF. DNA of the CDR3: TGTGCCAGCTCCCGGGGTCCACGTCAAGGTTCACCCCTCCACTTT.

This clone was counted only a few times. The genes are TRBV7-9 and TRBJ2-5; no clear D gene. The CDR3 length is 9 residues. Trimming left V 5 bases short and J 13 bases short, with 8 bases between. Germline V gene sequence: CDR1 SEHNR, CDR2 FQNEAQ (reference sequence). The DNA for the CDR3 is TGTGCCAGCAGCCCCCTTAGGTACTTC. Translating gives CASSPLRYF. The whole variable domain, filled in from reference TRBV7-9 and TRBJ2-5, reads DTGVSQNPRHKITKRGQNVTFRCDPISEHNRLYWYRQTLGQGPEFLTYFQNEAQLEKSRLLSDRFSAERPKGSFSTLEIQRTEQGDSAMYLCASSPLRYFGPGTRLLVL.

This chain connects TRBV4-1 to TRBJ1-6; the D gene is possibly TRBD1 (5 bases). This CDR3 has 15 residues. Trimming removed 2 bases from V and 10 bases from J, with 15 bases in between. CDR1 and CDR2 from the germline V gene are MGHRA and YSYEKL. In DNA, the CDR3 is TGCGCCAGCAGCCAAACTAGATCGGGGGGGTCACCCCTCCACTTT. Translated: CASSQTRSGGSPLHF.

V usage is TRBV3-1 (or the pseudogene TRBV3-2) and J usage is TRBJ2-5, with 7 bases identical to TRBD2. Germline-derived CDR1 and CDR2 are LGHDT and YNNKEL (reference sequence). The trim removed 2 bases at V and 5 bases at J, leaving 8 bases unmatched. The CDR3 is 15 residues long. CDR3 residues: CASSQLRETRETQYF. The DNA for the CDR3 is TGTGCCAGCAGCCAATTGCGGGAGACTCGGGAGACCCAGTACTTC.